The 10 T cell receptor beta chains below come from one sample, sequenced in a study of T cell responses to AZD1222 COVID-19 vaccine. Generated by immunoSEQ multiplex PCR, the TCRdb table keeps only in-frame clones and is missing some. The sample lists around 130,000 clones; roughly 85% were seen once. The sample consisted of peripheral blood, taken on day 0 of AZD1222 vaccination. These receptors were collected from an adult in good health.

V gene TRBV28 combines with J gene TRBJ1-1; D possibly corresponds to TRBD1 (6 bases). The CDR3 consists of 14 residues. Between the trimmed V and J ends, which lost 6 bases and 4 bases, there was a span of 15 bases. Germline CDR1 and CDR2: MDHEN and SYDVKM. For the CDR3, the DNA is TGTGCCAGCAGAGGGACAATCCGGACCACTGAAGCTTTCTTT. It yields the protein CASRGTIRTTEAFF.

This clone was observed once. This chain joins TRBV10-3 and TRBJ2-1, with 8 positions matching TRBD2. Germline assignment: CDR1 ENHRY and CDR2 SYGVKD. The CDR3 is 14 amino acids. J was trimmed by 0 bases and V by 9 bases; bases with no gene match: 4. For the CDR3, the DNA is TGTGCCATAAGCGGGAGTAGCTCCTACAATGAGCAGTTCTTC. It is translated as CAISGSSSYNEQFF.

J is TRBJ1-2 and V is TRBV2, with D uncertain. V was trimmed by 4 bases and J by 2 bases, leaving 8 bases between them. CDR3 length: 13 amino acids. Germline-derived CDR1 and CDR2 are SNHLY and FYNNEI. The CDR3 is CASSVQPNYGYTF. Written as DNA, the CDR3 is TGTGCCAGCAGTGTCCAGCCCAACTATGGCTACACCTTC.

V gene TRBV4-1 combines with J gene TRBJ1-2; D is perhaps TRBD1 (6 bases). The CDR3 consists of 14 residues. Trimming shortened V by 4 bases and J by 8 bases, and 17 bases separated the two germline ends. CDR1 MGHRA and CDR2 YSYEKL come from the germline V gene. The CDR3 DNA is TGCGCCAGCAGCCCAGAAGGGACATCCATCGGCTACACCTTC. It encodes CASSPEGTSIGYTF.

In this sample, this clone turned up once. The V call is TRBV5-4, the J call TRBJ2-3; D possibly uses TRBD1 or TRBD2 (5 bases each). The CDR3 loop spans 14 amino acids. Germline-derived CDR1 and CDR2 are SGHNT and YYREEE (reference sequence). V was pared by 6 bases and J by 3 bases, with 14 bases between. CDR3 sequence reads: CASNGRDPTDTQYF. Written as DNA, the CDR3 is TGTGCCAGCAACGGCCGGGACCCGACAGATACGCAGTATTTT.

This chain joins TRBV30 and TRBJ1-1; 11 bases are a match to TRBD1. Losses at the gene ends were 1 base for V and 3 bases for J; bases not matched to a gene: 1. The CDR3 spans 14 residues. Germline V gene sequence: CDR1 GTSNPN, CDR2 SVGIG (reference sequence). The CDR3 spells CAWSGGQGDTEAFF. CDR3 nucleotide sequence: TGTGCCTGGAGTGGGGGACAGGGGGACACTGAAGCTTTCTTT.

The J gene is TRBJ1-4, the V gene TRBV5-1, with TRBD1 identical over 7 bases. The CDR3 sequence is 15 residues long. The germline CDR1 and CDR2 sequences are SGHRS and YFSETQ. The V and J ends lost 4 bases and 4 bases, in that order; junction bases with no gene match: 7. This CDR3 is CASSTVGQSNEKLFF. The CDR3 coding sequence is TGCGCCAGCAGCACTGTGGGACAGAGTAATGAAAAACTGTTTTTT. Together with reference TRBV5-1 and TRBJ1-4, the CDR3 gives the full variable domain: KAGVTQTPRYLIKTRGQQVTLSCSPISGHRSVSWYQQTPGQGLQFLFEYFSETQRNKGNFPGRFSGRQFSNSRSEMNVSTLELGDSALYLCASSTVGQSNEKLFFGSGTQLSVL.

The J gene is TRBJ1-5, the V gene TRBV9; TRBD1 agrees at 10 bases. The V segment lost 3 bases and the J segment 5 bases; nucleotides outside the gene matches: 2. CDR1 SGDLS and CDR2 YYNGEE come from the germline V gene. The CDR3 is 14 residues long. The CDR3 nucleotides read TGTGCCAGCAGCGGGACAGGGGGGCATCAGCCCCAGCATTTT. This translates into CASSGTGGHQPQHF.

This sequence joins TRBV6-2 or TRBV6-3 and TRBJ2-3; 7 bases are a match to TRBD2. This CDR3 has 15 residues. After removal of 2 bases from V and 1 base from J, the junction contained 3 bases not matched to a gene. Germline lookup yields CDR1 MNHEY and CDR2 SVGEGT. For the CDR3, the DNA is TGTGCCAGCAGTTACGGCCGGGGGGGCACAGATACGCAGTATTTT. Its protein product is CASSYGRGGTDTQYF.

The gene calls are TRBV2 and TRBJ1-1; 7 bases match TRBD1. J gave up 0 bases and V 0 bases, and 7 bases lay outside the gene matches. From germline, CDR1 is SNHLY and CDR2 FYNNEI. The CDR3 is 17 residues long. In DNA form, the CDR3 reads TGTGCCAGCAGTGAAGCGACAGGGTCGGGTATGAACACTGAAGCTTTCTTT. Translation gives CASSEATGSGMNTEAFF. Combining the CDR3 with reference TRBV2 and TRBJ1-1 gives the whole variable domain EPEVTQTPSHQVTQMGQEVILRCVPISNHLYFYWYRQILGQKVEFLVSFYNNEISEKSEIFDDQFSVERPDGSNFTLKIRSTKLEDSAMYFCASSEATGSGMNTEAFFGQGTRLTVV.